One sample yielded the 26 T cell receptor beta chains listed below, sequenced in a study of T cell clonotyping in hematopoietic cell transplantation. Clones were sequenced by immunoSEQ multiplex PCR, and TCRdb holds only the in-frame ones, with some missing. This table has around 9,100 clones, 65% to 85% appearing once. Time point meaning: recipient sample about 28 days before transplant, after cytoreduction. Source: peripheral blood mononuclear cells, taken before stem cell transplant. The receptor set was obtained from a man aged 55 to 70 with acute myeloid leukemia. Some clones in this sample may be carry-over from other donors' samples.

CDR3 amino acids: CSALAGSSYNEQFF. The DNA of the CDR3 is TGCAGCGCACTAGCGGGGAGCTCCTACAATGAGCAGTTCTTC. The chain uses TRBV29-1 and TRBJ2-1, with 10 bases identical to TRBD2. The CDR3 covers 14 residues. Trimming at V came to 7 bases and at J to 0 bases, leaving 3 bases not matched to a gene. CDR1 and CDR2 from the germline V gene are SQVTM and ANQGSEA.

CDR3 sequence (DNA): TGTGCCAGCGGCACAACCTACGAGCAGTACTTC. Its protein is CASGTTYEQYF. The J gene is TRBJ2-7, the V gene TRBV28; D remains unclear. Germline V lookup: CDR1 MDHEN, CDR2 SYDVKM. The CDR3 is 11 amino acids. The V end lost 8 bases, the J end lost 2 bases, and 7 bases lay between the germline ends. The variable domain in full, completed from reference TRBV28 and TRBJ2-7, reads DVKVTQSSRYLVKRTGEKVFLECVQDMDHENMFWYRQDPGLGLRLIYFSYDVKMKEKGDIPEGYSVSREKKERFSLILESASTNQTSMYLCASGTTYEQYFGPGTRLTVT.

This clone was seen a few times. One end of the junction does not line up with germline, which may come from a read error. The V gene is TRBV11-2, the J gene TRBJ2-7, with D possibly being TRBD2 (6 bases). In germline, CDR1 is SGHAT, CDR2 FQNNGV. CDR3 length: 11 residues. In DNA, the CDR3 is TGTGCCAGCAGCCCGGGGGACGTATTGCGTTTC. It yields the protein CASSPGDVLRF.

This chain connects TRBV7-3 to TRBJ2-7; 13 bases agree with TRBD2. J gave up 5 bases and V 5 bases, and 6 bases lay outside the gene matches. The CDR3 runs 15 residues. Germline values: CDR1 SGHTA, CDR2 FQGTGA. Here the CDR3 reads CASSRLAGGNNEQYF. The CDR3 DNA sequence: TGTGCCAGCAGCCGACTAGCGGGAGGCAACAACGAGCAGTACTTC.

This clone was counted between two and nine times. This rearrangement joins TRBV5-4 to TRBJ2-1; D is uncertain. The CDR3 is 13 amino acids. Trimming cost V 0 bases and J 8 bases, with 9 bases left between them. Germline V CDR1 and CDR2: SGHNT, YYREEE (reference sequence). CDR3 protein: CASSLGGSDEQFF. The CDR3 DNA is TGTGCCAGCAGCTTGGGTGGCTCTGATGAGCAGTTCTTC.

This clone occurred once. The chain recombines TRBV6-6 with TRBJ2-4, with D unclear. The CDR3 sequence is 12 residues long. Looked up from germline, CDR1 is MNHNY and CDR2 is SVGAGI (reference sequence). Trimming removed 6 bases at V and 6 bases at J, with 9 bases between. CDR3 sequence reads: CASRDAGNIQYF. The CDR3 DNA sequence: TGTGCCAGCAGGGACGCAGGAAACATTCAGTACTTC.

J is TRBJ1-2 and V is TRBV28, with no clear D. The germline gives CDR1 MDHEN, CDR2 SYDVKM. This CDR3 is 11 amino acids long. V dropped 4 bases and J dropped 8 bases, with 8 bases sitting between them. In DNA form, the CDR3 reads TGTGCCAGCAGTTCACGCTGGGGCTACACCTTC. This gives the protein CASSSRWGYTF.

This clone has more than one count but fewer than ten. The V gene is TRBV11-2, the J gene TRBJ1-6; D unclear. The germline CDR1 and CDR2 sequences are SGHAT and FQNNGV. V shed 5 bases and J shed 4 bases, with 9 bases lying between them. CDR3 length: 14 residues. CDR3 in amino acids: CASSVTDYNSPLHF. The CDR3 DNA is TGTGCCAGCAGCGTCACAGATTATAATTCACCCCTCCACTTT.

The chain links TRBV19 to TRBJ1-6; the match to TRBD1 covers 7 bases. Germline values: CDR1 LNHDA, CDR2 SQIVND (reference sequence). This CDR3 contains 16 residues. The V and J ends lost 5 bases and 2 bases, in that order; junction bases with no gene match: 6. This chain's CDR3 is CASSAQGKPYNSPLHF. The CDR3, as DNA: TGTGCCAGTAGTGCACAGGGGAAGCCCTATAATTCACCCCTCCACTTT.

The CDR3 DNA follows: TGTGCCAGCAGTTACTCTCTAGCGGGCGGCTACGAGCAGTACTTC. Its protein is CASSYSLAGGYEQYF. This chain uses TRBV6-5 with TRBJ2-7, with 8 positions matching TRBD2. Losses at the gene ends were 0 bases for V and 3 bases for J; bases not matched to a gene: 4. The germline CDR1 and CDR2 sequences are MNHEY and SVGAGI. CDR3 length equals 15 residues.

This clone was recorded a few times. The chain couples TRBV6-5 to TRBJ2-1, with 8 bases lining up with TRBD1. Unmatched junction bases numbered 10, after V lost 5 bases and J lost 7 bases. The length of the CDR3 is 15 residues. Germline CDR1 MNHEY, CDR2 SVGAGI. CDR3 coding DNA: TGTGCCAGCAGTACCGGACAGGGCAGGCCGAATGAGCAGTTCTTC. Residues: CASSTGQGRPNEQFF.

This chain uses TRBV4-1 with TRBJ2-5; TRBD2 might be the D (6 bases). V was cut by 1 base and J by 4 bases, with 7 bases left in between. The CDR3 consists of 13 residues. Germline V gene lookup returns CDR1 MGHRA and CDR2 YSYEKL. DNA for the CDR3: TGCGCCAGCAGCCAAGGAGCGGGAGAGACCCAGTACTTC. It encodes CASSQGAGETQYF.

The gene calls are TRBV11-2 and TRBJ1-5; D is uncertain. The CDR3 extends over 13 amino acids. Trimming took 1 base from V and 5 from J, leaving 6 bases between them. Germline V gene lookup returns CDR1 SGHAT and CDR2 FQNNGV. The CDR3 is CASSLVGDQPQHF. Here the CDR3 DNA reads TGTGCCAGCAGCTTAGTCGGAGATCAGCCCCAGCATTTT. The full variable domain, with the rest looked up from reference TRBV11-2 and TRBJ1-5, is EAGVAQSPRYKIIEKRQSVAFWCNPISGHATLYWYQQILGQGPKLLIQFQNNGVVDDSQLPKDRFSAERLKGVDSTLKIQPAKLEDSAVYLCASSLVGDQPQHFGDGTRLSIL.

The chain couples TRBV30 to TRBJ1-6; D may be TRBD1 (5 bases). The V end was cut by 4 bases, the J end by 8 bases, with 12 bases between. The CDR3 runs to 13 residues. The germline V gene encodes CDR1 GTSNPN and CDR2 SVGIG (reference sequence). This CDR3 reads CAWTSRVDSPLHF. For the CDR3, the DNA is TGTGCCTGGACCAGCAGGGTAGATTCACCCCTCCACTTT.

This clone was seen more than once but under ten times. V and J are TRBV10-2 and TRBJ2-3; 9 bases are shared with TRBD1. CDR1 and CDR2 from the germline V gene are WSHSY and SAAADI. The CDR3 consists of 14 residues. Losses at the gene ends were 8 bases for V and 3 bases for J; bases not matched to a gene: 6. The CDR3 sequence: CASQMGQGTDTQYF. The CDR3 DNA reads as TGCGCCAGCCAGATGGGACAGGGAACAGATACGCAGTATTTT.

The chain couples TRBV6-1 to TRBJ2-2; D may match TRBD1 or TRBD2 (7 bases each). The germline V gene encodes CDR1 MNHNS and CDR2 SASEGT. Deletions cut 0 bases from V and 4 bases from J, with 18 bases between. The CDR3 has 18 residues. The DNA of the CDR3 is TGTGCCAGCAGTGAAGCGGGGGGGACAGCCTCTGGCACCGGGGAGCTGTTTTTT. Its protein is CASSEAGGTASGTGELFF.

The J gene is TRBJ1-4, the V gene TRBV5-1; no clear D gene. The germline V and J ends were trimmed by 0 bases and 3 bases, with 6 bases remaining between them. The V gene's germline CDR1 is SGHRS and CDR2 YFSETQ. CDR3 length: 14 amino acids. For the CDR3, the DNA is TGCGCCAGCAGCTTGGCCCAGCCTAATGAAAAACTGTTTTTT. This sequence encodes CASSLAQPNEKLFF.

The chain links TRBV2 to TRBJ1-2, with a tentative D call TRBD1 (5 bases). Trimming stripped 7 bases from V and 4 bases from J, with 19 bases between. This CDR3 is built from 15 residues. Germline V CDR1 and CDR2: SNHLY, FYNNEI. In DNA form, the CDR3 reads TGTGCCAGCACTCGGGAGGGCAGGGCTTTCTATGGCTACACCTTC. This translates into CASTREGRAFYGYTF.

This rearrangement joins TRBV5-6 to TRBJ2-7; D is unclear. The ends were cut back, 2 bases at V and 3 bases at J, with 12 bases in the middle. CDR1 and CDR2 from the germline V gene are SGHDT and YYEEEE. This CDR3 comprises 14 residues. As DNA, the CDR3 is TGTGCCAGCAGCTTCTACCGTTCTGACTACGAGCAGTACTTC. This sequence encodes CASSFYRSDYEQYF.

The J gene is TRBJ2-7, the V gene TRBV10-3; 10 bases line up with TRBD1. CDR3 length equals 15 residues. The germline V gene encodes CDR1 ENHRY and CDR2 SYGVKD. V lost 9 bases, J lost 2 bases, and 10 bases stayed unmatched. The CDR3 reads CAIGQGVTSTYEQYF. CDR3 DNA sequence: TGTGCCATAGGACAGGGGGTGACGTCTACCTACGAGCAGTACTTC.

V usage is TRBV11-1 and J usage is TRBJ2-7; 8 bases align to TRBD1. The CDR3 contains 14 residues. From germline, CDR1 is SGHAT and CDR2 FQDESV (reference sequence). Trimming removed 5 bases from V and 1 base from J; junction bases left unmatched: 4. CDR3 coding DNA: TGTGCCAGCAGCCGACGGACAGGGTCCTACGAGCAGTACTTC. Residues: CASSRRTGSYEQYF.

V usage is TRBV9 and J usage is TRBJ2-3; no clear D gene. Trimming removed 4 bases at V and 2 bases at J, with 5 bases between. In germline, CDR1 is SGDLS, CDR2 YYNGEE. CDR3 length: 12 residues. The CDR3 sequence is CASSPHTDTQYF. The CDR3 DNA sequence: TGTGCCAGCAGCCCCCACACAGATACGCAGTATTTT.

The CDR3 DNA reads as TGTGCCAGCAGCTTGTCACACAGCTCCTATAATTCACCCCTCCACTTT. Its protein is CASSLSHSSYNSPLHF. This chain joins TRBV5-5 and TRBJ1-6, with D unresolved. Trimming removed 1 base from V and 0 bases from J, with 8 bases in between. This CDR3 contains 16 residues. Germline-derived CDR1 and CDR2 are SGHKS and YYEKEE (reference sequence).

About this clone itself: Germline is not matched at one junction end, which may reflect a read error. The chain links TRBV7-7 to TRBJ2-2, with D tentatively TRBD2 (6 bases). In germline, CDR1 is SSHAT, CDR2 FNYEAQ (reference sequence). CDR3 length equals 14 residues. The CDR3 is CASSVSGNTGELFF. The CDR3, as DNA: TGTGCTAGCAGCGTTAGCGGGAACACCGGGGAGCTGTTTTTT.

The chain links TRBV5-1 to TRBJ2-3, with TRBD2 identical over 16 bases. Unmatched junction bases numbered 3, after V lost 4 bases and J lost 1 base. CDR1 and CDR2 (germline): SGHRS, YFSETQ. This CDR3 spans 17 amino acids. The CDR3 sequence is CASSPGTSGGGTDTQYF. For the CDR3, the DNA is TGCGCCAGCAGCCCGGGGACTAGCGGGGGGGGCACAGATACGCAGTATTTT.

The chain carries TRBV5-4 and TRBJ1-5; 9 positions match TRBD1. The CDR3 extends over 15 amino acids. V gave up 4 bases and J gave up 3 bases; unmatched junction bases: 5. Germline lookup yields CDR1 SGHNT and CDR2 YYREEE (reference sequence). In DNA, the CDR3 is TGTGCCAGCAGCCCCGGGACAGGGCCCAATCAGCCCCAGCATTTT. Protein: CASSPGTGPNQPQHF.